This T cell receptor beta chain appears in the sequencing data of a study of blood T cell repertoires in COVID-19. Trimming cost V 1 base and J 3 bases; bases outside gene matches: 5. The germline V gene encodes CDR1 KGHSH and CDR2 LQKENI. The CDR3 length is 15 residues. Sequenced by immunoSEQ multiplex PCR; TCRdb stores in-frame clones only, minus some. This table has under 95,000 clones, 79% appearing once. The source material was peripheral blood. This receptor was taken from a man aged 65 to 79 with acute or convalescent COVID-19. The chain recombines TRBV18 with TRBJ1-2, with TRBD1 identical over 7 bases. The CDR3 DNA is TGTGCCAGCTCACCACTGGACAGGATCGACTATGGCTACACCTTC. This gives the protein CASSPLDRIDYGYTF.